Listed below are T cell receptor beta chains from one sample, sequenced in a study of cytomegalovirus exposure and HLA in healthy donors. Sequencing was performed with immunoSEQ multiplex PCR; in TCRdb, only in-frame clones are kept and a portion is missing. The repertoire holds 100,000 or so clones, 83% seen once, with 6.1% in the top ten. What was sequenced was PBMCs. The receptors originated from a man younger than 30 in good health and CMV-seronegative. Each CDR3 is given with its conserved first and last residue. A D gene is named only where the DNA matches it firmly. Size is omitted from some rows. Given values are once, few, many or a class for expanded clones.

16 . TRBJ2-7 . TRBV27 CASSFITSPHSYEQYF TGTGCCAGCAGTTTTATAACTAGCCCTCACTCCTACGAGCAGTACTTC
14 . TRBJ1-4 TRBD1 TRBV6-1 CASGQGMRNEKLFF TGTGCCAGCGGACAGGGTATGCGAAATGAAAAACTGTTTTTT
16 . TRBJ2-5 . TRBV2 CASSRMSSRAGETQYF TGTGCCAGCAGTCGTATGTCCTCCCGTGCGGGAGAGACCCAGTACTTC
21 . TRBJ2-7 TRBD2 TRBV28 CASSPAGPGGTGGPSWNEQYF TGTGCCAGCAGTCCTGCGGGACCCGGGGGGACGGGAGGGCCTTCGTGGAACGAGCAGTACTTC
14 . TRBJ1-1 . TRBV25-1 CASSELRGNTEAFF TGTGCCAGCAGTGAACTCAGGGGGAACACTGAAGCTTTCTTT
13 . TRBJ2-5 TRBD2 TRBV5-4 CATTAGSAETQYF TGTGCCACGACAGCGGGGTCCGCAGAGACCCAGTACTTC
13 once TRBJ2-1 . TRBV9 CASSVGQDNEQFF TGTGCCAGCAGCGTGGGGCAGGACAATGAGCAGTTCTTC
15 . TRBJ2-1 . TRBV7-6 CASSLGTASYNEQFF TGTGCCAGCAGCTTAGGGACAGCGTCCTACAATGAGCAGTTCTTC
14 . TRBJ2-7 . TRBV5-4 CASSSTRGSYEQYF TGTGCCAGCAGCAGCACCCGGGGCTCCTACGAGCAGTACTTC
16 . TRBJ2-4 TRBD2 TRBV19 CASSSSGRLAKNIQYF TGTGCCAGTAGCTCTAGCGGGAGGTTAGCCAAAAACATTCAGTACTTC
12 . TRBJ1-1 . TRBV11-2 CASSLEQPKAFF TGTGCCAGCAGCTTAGAACAGCCTAAAGCTTTCTTT
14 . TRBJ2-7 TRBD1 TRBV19 CASSSRDRAYEQYF TGTGCCAGTAGTTCCCGGGACAGAGCCTACGAGCAGTACTTC
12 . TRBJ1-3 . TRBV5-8 CASSFESNTIYF TGTGCCAGCAGCTTTGAAAGCAACACCATATATTTT
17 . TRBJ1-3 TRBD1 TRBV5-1 CASTVAETGVSGNTIYF TGCGCCAGCACCGTAGCTGAGACAGGGGTCTCTGGAAACACCATATATTTT
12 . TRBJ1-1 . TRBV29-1 CSVRTLNTEAFF TGCAGCGTTAGGACTTTGAACACTGAAGCTTTCTTT
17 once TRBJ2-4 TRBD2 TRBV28 CASSFPLSGRGQNIQYF TGTGCCAGCAGTTTTCCGCTTAGCGGGAGGGGGCAAAACATTCAGTACTTC
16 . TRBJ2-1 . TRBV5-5 CASSLDPGRHDNEQFF TGTGCCAGCAGCTTGGATCCGGGTAGGCACGACAATGAGCAGTTCTTC
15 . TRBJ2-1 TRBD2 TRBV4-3 CASSLTGLARSPQFF TGCGCCAGCAGCCTGACGGGACTAGCGCGATCCCCTCAGTTCTTC
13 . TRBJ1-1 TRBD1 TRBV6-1 CASSAGQGAEAFF TGTGCCAGCAGTGCCGGACAGGGGGCTGAAGCTTTCTTT
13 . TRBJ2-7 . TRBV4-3 CASSQGGSYEQYF TGCGCCAGCAGCCAAGGCGGCTCCTACGAGCAGTACTTC
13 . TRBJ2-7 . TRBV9 CASSVPGSYEQYF TGTGCCAGCAGCGTTCCAGGGTCCTACGAGCAGTACTTC
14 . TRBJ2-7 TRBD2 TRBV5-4 CASSLPSGNYEQYF TGTGCCAGCAGTCTTCCCAGCGGGAACTACGAGCAGTACTTC
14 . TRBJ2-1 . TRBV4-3 CASSQEDSYNEQFF TGCGCCAGCAGCCAAGAGGACAGTTACAATGAGCAGTTCTTC
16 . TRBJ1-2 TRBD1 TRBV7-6 CASSLNGGTGGYGYTF TGTGCCAGCAGCTTAAATGGCGGGACAGGAGGCTATGGCTACACCTTC
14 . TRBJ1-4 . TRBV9 CASSVGQGREKLFF TGTGCCAGCAGCGTAGGCCAGGGAAGGGAAAAACTGTTTTTT
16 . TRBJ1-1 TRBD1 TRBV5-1 CASSLGLLTGGPEAFF TGCGCCAGCAGCTTGGGCTTACTAACAGGGGGGCCTGAAGCTTTCTTT
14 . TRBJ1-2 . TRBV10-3 CAISETVANYGYTF TGTGCCATCAGTGAAACCGTAGCTAACTATGGCTACACCTTC
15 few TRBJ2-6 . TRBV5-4 CASSVDGAGANVLTF TGTGCCAGCAGCGTTGACGGGGCTGGGGCCAACGTCCTGACTTTC
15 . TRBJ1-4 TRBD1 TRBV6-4 CASSLDRGKGEKLFF TGTGCCAGCAGCTTGGACAGGGGGAAAGGTGAAAAACTGTTTTTT
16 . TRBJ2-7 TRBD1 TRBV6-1 CASSEMLGGTGYEQYF TGTGCCAGCAGTGAAATGTTAGGAGGGACAGGCTACGAGCAGTACTTC
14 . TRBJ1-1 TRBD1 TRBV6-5 CASSYAGGNTEAFF TGTGCCAGCAGTTACGCAGGGGGGAACACTGAAGCTTTCTTT